Listed here are 5 T cell receptor beta chains from one sample, sequenced in a study of PD-1 blockade in classical Hodgkin lymphoma. Every one of the patients relapsed after autologous stem cell transplantation (brentuximab vedotin exposure was variable). Sequenced by immunoSEQ multiplex PCR; TCRdb stores in-frame clones only, minus some. The sample contains about 86,000 clones, about 91% of which appear only once. This material consisted of peripheral blood mononuclear cells (PBMCs), taken before the second cycle of nivolumab. The receptors here all came from a human donor with classical Hodgkin lymphoma.

CDR3 DNA sequence: TGTGCCACCAGCATAGGACAAGGGGGCCGAGAGTTCTTC. Amino acids: CATSIGQGGREFF. This chain uses TRBV15 with TRBJ2-1, with TRBD1 identical over 7 bases. CDR1 and CDR2 from the germline V gene are LNHNV and YYDKDF (reference sequence). The J segment lost 14 bases and the V segment lost 4 bases, leaving 11 bases of the junction unmatched. The CDR3 runs 13 residues. Drawing the rest from reference TRBV15 and TRBJ2-1, the complete variable domain is DAMVIQNPRYQVTQFGKPVTLSCSQTLNHNVMYWYQQKSSQAPKLLFHYYDKDFNNEADTPDNFQSRRPNTSFCFLDIRSPGLGDTAMYLCATSIGQGGREFFGPGTRLTVL.

The chain has TRBV27 and TRBJ2-7, with a tentative D call TRBD2 (5 bases). The V and J ends lost 5 bases and 3 bases respectively, with 20 bases between them. The CDR3 spans 16 residues. Per germline, CDR1 MNHEY and CDR2 SMNVEV (reference sequence). The CDR3 loop reads CASSPSSDWKVYEQYF. Here the CDR3 DNA reads TGTGCCAGCAGTCCCTCCTCGGACTGGAAGGTCTACGAGCAGTACTTC.

The chain carries TRBV5-1 and TRBJ2-1; 7 bases align to TRBD2. CDR1 SGHRS and CDR2 YFSETQ come from the germline V gene. V was clipped by 3 bases and J by 9 bases; unmatched bases: 9. The CDR3 is 14 amino acids. DNA for the CDR3: TGCGCCAGCAGCTGGGAGGGACTCCCCGGTGAGCAGTTCTTC. This translates into CASSWEGLPGEQFF. Looking up the rest from reference TRBV5-1 and TRBJ2-1 gives the full variable domain: KAGVTQTPRYLIKTRGQQVTLSCSPISGHRSVSWYQQTPGQGLQFLFEYFSETQRNKGNFPGRFSGRQFSNSRSEMNVSTLELGDSALYLCASSWEGLPGEQFFGPGTRLTVL.

J is TRBJ2-2 and V is TRBV19; D uncertain. Looked up from germline, CDR1 is LNHDA and CDR2 is SQIVND (reference sequence). This CDR3 contains 14 residues. V lost 4 bases to trimming and J lost 3 bases, with 9 bases between them. The CDR3 here is CASSTDQDTGELFF. CDR3 in DNA: TGTGCCAGTAGTACCGACCAAGACACCGGGGAGCTGTTTTTT. The variable domain in full, with the rest retrieved from reference TRBV19 and TRBJ2-2, is DGGITQSPKYLFRKEGQNVTLSCEQNLNHDAMYWYRQDPGQGLRLIYYSQIVNDFQKGDIAEGYSVSREKKESFPLTVTSAQKNPTAFYLCASSTDQDTGELFFGEGSRLTVL.

The chain links TRBV4-2 to TRBJ2-1; 10 bases are shared with TRBD2. Losses at the gene ends were 0 bases for V and 4 bases for J; bases not matched to a gene: 3. Per germline, CDR1 LGHNA and CDR2 YNFKEQ. The CDR3 spans 16 residues. The CDR3 DNA is TGTGCCAGCAGCCAAGAGGCACTAGCGGGGTACAATGAGCAGTTCTTC. Translated: CASSQEALAGYNEQFF.